This T cell receptor (beta chain) was captured in a study of shared clonotypes between healthy human individuals. Background on the study: There were three CD4 naive, three CD4 memory, two CD8 naive and one CD8 memory plates per donor. Study results and caveats: Larger estimated richness was generally recorded for naive subsets relative to memory subsets.

Here immunoSEQ multiplex PCR was the method, and the copy in TCRdb shows in-frame clones only, minus some. Among over 1.4 million clones, 96% were seen once, and the ten largest hold 0.95% to 1.5%. This clone was found once. Its antigen is unidentified. Germline V lookup: CDR1 MNHGY, CDR2 SAAAGT. The V segment lost 7 bases and the J segment 0 bases; nucleotides outside the gene matches: 15. The CDR3 spans 20 residues. Sequencing used naive CD4+ T cells sorted from blood. Subset noted: CD45RA+ positively selected. This sequence originates from a man aged 25-45 years in good health. The V gene is TRBV6-8, the J gene TRBJ2-1; 13 bases are a match to TRBD2. DNA of the CDR3: TGTGCCAGCACAAGGGGGAGACTAGCGGGAGGCCGGATCTCCTACAATGAGCAGTTCTTC. This encodes CASTRGRLAGGRISYNEQFF.